The present T cell receptor (beta chain) was sequenced within a study of cytomegalovirus exposure and HLA in healthy donors. The protocol was immunoSEQ multiplex PCR, while the TCRdb copy is restricted to in-frame clones and leaves out a portion. The sample records 40,000 to 55,000 clones, 80% to 90% being singletons. V was pared by 2 bases and J by 9 bases, with 3 bases of the junction left unmatched. Germline V gene lookup returns CDR1 LNHNV and CDR2 YYDKDF (reference sequence). CDR3 length: 12 residues. The TCR was taken from a woman in her 30s in good health and CMV-seronegative. The chain joins TRBV15 to TRBJ2-7, with TRBD2 matching 8 bases. Source material: PBMCs. The CDR3, as DNA: TGTGCCACCAGCAGAACCGGGGGGGGGCAGTACTTC. Its translation: CATSRTGGGQYF.